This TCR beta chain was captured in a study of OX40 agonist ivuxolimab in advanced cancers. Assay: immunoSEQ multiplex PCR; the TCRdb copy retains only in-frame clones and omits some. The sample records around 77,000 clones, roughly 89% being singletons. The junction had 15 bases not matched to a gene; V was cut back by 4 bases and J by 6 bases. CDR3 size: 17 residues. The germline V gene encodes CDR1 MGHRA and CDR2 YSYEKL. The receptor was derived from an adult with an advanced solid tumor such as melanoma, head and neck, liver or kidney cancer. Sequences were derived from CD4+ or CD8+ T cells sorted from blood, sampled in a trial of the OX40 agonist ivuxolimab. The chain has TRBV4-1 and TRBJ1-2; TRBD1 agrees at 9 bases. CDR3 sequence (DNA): TGCGCCAGCAGCCCCGGGACAGGGAGTCGGGTTTGGGATGGCTACACCTTC. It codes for CASSPGTGSRVWDGYTF.